The T cell receptor beta chain under discussion was sequenced for a study of cytomegalovirus exposure and HLA in healthy donors. Study observations and caveats: Being productive about 90% or about 30% of the time was typical of most TCR beta V segments in an earlier analysis.

In regard to this clone: Its antigen is unidentified.

Germline V gives CDR1 MDHEN, CDR2 SYDVKM. There are 16 residues in the CDR3. The V gene end was trimmed by 1 base and the J gene end by 1 base; junction bases not matched to a gene: 3. It was with 60 Vbeta and 13 Jbeta primers that the PCR ran. The method was immunoSEQ multiplex PCR; TCRdb's version includes in-frame clones alone and lacks a portion of them. Of some 190,000 clones listed, roughly 83% are singletons. This sequence joins TRBV28 and TRBJ2-2, with 7 nucleotides matching TRBD2. This clonotype was obtained from a woman in her 50s in good health and CMV-seronegative. Sequenced: PBMCs. The CDR3 reads CASSLFGTKNTGELFF. The CDR3 nucleotides are TGTGCCAGCAGTTTATTCGGGACTAAGAACACCGGGGAGCTGTTTTTT. Full variable domain (remainder filled in from reference TRBV28 and TRBJ2-2): DVKVTQSSRYLVKRTGEKVFLECVQDMDHENMFWYRQDPGLGLRLIYFSYDVKMKEKGDIPEGYSVSREKKERFSLILESASTNQTSMYLCASSLFGTKNTGELFFGEGSRLTVL.